The entry below gives a single TCR beta chain sequence along with its context. Its antigen is still unknown. Primers: 60 Vbeta forward and 13 Jbeta reverse. Measured with immunoSEQ multiplex PCR; TCRdb has only the in-frame clones, and not every one. The sample consists of some 110,000 clones, approximately 82% of them appearing once. Germline V gene lookup returns CDR1 KGHSH and CDR2 LQKENI. Trimming cost V 2 bases and J 4 bases, with 12 bases left between them. CDR3 size: 14 residues. The sample originates from a study of cytomegalovirus exposure and HLA in healthy donors. The study, taken as a whole, reports: Per published reports, the classifier diagnosed cytomegalovirus status with high specificity and sensitivity.

The material sequenced was PBMCs. The TCR sequence derives from a man aged 40-49 years in good health and CMV-seropositive. This sequence joins TRBV18 and TRBJ2-7, with a weak D call TRBD1 (5 bases). The CDR3 reads CASSPSAGLYEQYF. In DNA, the CDR3 is TGTGCCAGCTCACCAAGTGCAGGGTTGTACGAGCAGTACTTC.